One sample yielded the 9 T cell receptor beta chains listed below, sequenced in a study of T-cell memory formation after mild COVID-19. TCRdb ran MiXCR on the 5' RACE reads and lists one entry per CDR3 protein. The table records about 560,000 distinct CDR3 sequences, roughly a sixth of them present only once. What was sequenced was PBMCs or a T cell subset sorted from them (not recorded which). Receptors were obtained from an adult woman who had mild COVID-19 (a few samples of this study predate the infection). Cell type and time point are not known.

The chain recombines TRBV30 with TRBJ2-7; a weak D match, TRBD2 (6 bases). Germline CDR1 reads GTSNPN; CDR2 reads SVGIG (reference sequence). The V and J ends lost 5 bases and 0 bases respectively, with 14 bases between them. The CDR3 runs to 14 residues. The CDR3 bases are TGTGCCTGGTGTACCGGGACTTACTCCTACGAGCAGTACTTC. This translates into CAWCTGTYSYEQYF.

A word on this clonotype: A much more abundant neighbour one base away suggests this may be a read error. The V call is TRBV9, the J call TRBJ2-7; the D is unclear. V lost 1 base, J lost 3 bases, and 5 bases lay in between. This CDR3 region has 12 residues. CDR1 and CDR2 (germline): SGDLS, YYNGEE. The CDR3 spells CASSVSDYEQYF. The CDR3 DNA follows: TGTGCCAGCAGCGTATCCGACTACGAGCAGTACTTC.

The gene calls are TRBV5-1 and TRBJ2-3; D possibly matches TRBD1 or TRBD2 (6 bases each). The CDR3 is 15 amino acids. The germline V and J ends were trimmed by 1 base and 5 bases, with 14 bases remaining between them. Per the germline V gene, CDR1 is SGHRS and CDR2 is YFSETQ. CDR3 DNA: TGCGCCAGCAGCTTGATGGGGGGCCGGGGAGATACGCAGTATTTT. This gives the protein CASSLMGGRGDTQYF.

The J gene is TRBJ2-3, the V gene TRBV9; TRBD1 aligns across 7 bases. The germline V gene encodes CDR1 SGDLS and CDR2 YYNGEE. J lost 2 bases, V lost 0 bases, and 6 bases had no gene match. The length of the CDR3 is 16 residues. In DNA, the CDR3 is TGTGCCAGCAGCGTAGCCCAGGGACAGCCCACAGATACGCAGTATTTT. It codes for CASSVAQGQPTDTQYF.

The chain employs TRBV9 and TRBJ1-5; no clear D gene. The CDR3 length is 15 residues. Germline-derived CDR1 and CDR2 are SGDLS and YYNGEE. Trimming stripped 0 bases from V and 5 bases from J, with 12 bases between. The CDR3 spells CASSVGGSPHQPQHF. For the CDR3, the DNA is TGTGCCAGCAGCGTAGGAGGGTCCCCTCATCAGCCCCAGCATTTT.

The gene calls are TRBV5-5 and TRBJ2-7; the D gene is possibly TRBD1 (6 bases). Between the trimmed V and J ends, which lost 4 bases and 3 bases, there was a span of 17 bases. The CDR3 consists of 15 residues. The germline CDR1 and CDR2 sequences are SGHKS and YYEKEE (reference sequence). The CDR3 loop is CASSPSTGNVYEQYF. The CDR3 DNA follows: TGTGCCAGCAGCCCCTCTACAGGGAACGTCTACGAGCAGTACTTC. The full variable domain, in which reference TRBV5-5 and TRBJ2-7 provide the parts outside the CDR3, is DAGVTQSPTHLIKTRGQQVTLRCSPISGHKSVSWYQQVLGQGPQFIFQYYEKEERGRGNFPDRFSARQFPNYSSELNVNALLLGDSALYLCASSPSTGNVYEQYFGPGTRLTVT.

This clonotype was seen a handful of times. The rearrangement links TRBV5-5 to TRBJ2-2; D possibly corresponds to TRBD2 (5 bases). The length of the CDR3 is 13 residues. Deletions cut 0 bases from V and 8 bases from J, with 8 bases between. Germline V gene lookup returns CDR1 SGHKS and CDR2 YYEKEE (reference sequence). The CDR3, as DNA: TGTGCCAGCAGCTTGGTAGCGTTAGGGGAGCTGTTTTTT. As protein: CASSLVALGELFF.

This chain links TRBV6-2 or TRBV6-3 with TRBJ2-5; no clear D gene. This CDR3 comprises 14 residues. Trimming removed 5 bases from V and 8 bases from J, with 18 bases in between. The germline CDR1 and CDR2 sequences are MNHEY and SVGEGT. The CDR3 nucleotides are TGTGCCAGCAGTCTCGGACGGATCCCCGGAACCCAGTACTTC. Its protein product is CASSLGRIPGTQYF.

The rearrangement joins TRBV5-1 to TRBJ1-1; D is undetermined. Trimming removed 0 bases from V and 1 base from J, with 10 bases in between. CDR3 size: 15 residues. The germline V gene encodes CDR1 SGHRS and CDR2 YFSETQ. The CDR3: CASSLAPEWNTEAFF. The CDR3 nucleotides read TGCGCCAGCAGCTTGGCTCCTGAATGGAACACTGAAGCTTTCTTT.